This T cell receptor (beta chain) appears in the sequencing data of a study of CD8 T cells in Susac syndrome. General study results and limits: TCR sequencing and HLA analysis covered a relatively small number of individuals.

This CDR3 region has 14 residues. V lost 6 bases and J lost 2, with 13 bases in between. Germline V gene lookup returns CDR1 SNHLY and CDR2 FYNNEI. Random hexamers primed reverse transcription of 0.5 to 1 ug RNA. An immunoSEQ multiplex PCR amplified TCR beta CDR3 over 54 Vbeta and 13 Jbeta. TCRdb reprocessed the immunoSEQ multiplex PCR reads with MiXCR, giving one entry per CDR3 protein. The table has 400,000 or so distinct CDR3 sequences, around 85% seen once. With regard to this clonotype: Its antigen is unknown.

TCR beta from blood CD8+ and CD4+ T cells was sequenced. The CD8+ and CD4+ T cells were negatively isolated, with the TEMRA cells enriched by FACS. The sequence was collected from a human donor with multiple sclerosis. Sequences were obtained from CD8+ T cells from PBMCs. The rearrangement links TRBV2 to TRBJ1-1, with D possibly being TRBD1 (5 bases). CDR3 sequence reads: CASRPWGGNTEAFF. The CDR3 DNA follows: TGTGCCAGCAGACCCTGGGGGGGAAACACTGAAGCTTTCTTT.